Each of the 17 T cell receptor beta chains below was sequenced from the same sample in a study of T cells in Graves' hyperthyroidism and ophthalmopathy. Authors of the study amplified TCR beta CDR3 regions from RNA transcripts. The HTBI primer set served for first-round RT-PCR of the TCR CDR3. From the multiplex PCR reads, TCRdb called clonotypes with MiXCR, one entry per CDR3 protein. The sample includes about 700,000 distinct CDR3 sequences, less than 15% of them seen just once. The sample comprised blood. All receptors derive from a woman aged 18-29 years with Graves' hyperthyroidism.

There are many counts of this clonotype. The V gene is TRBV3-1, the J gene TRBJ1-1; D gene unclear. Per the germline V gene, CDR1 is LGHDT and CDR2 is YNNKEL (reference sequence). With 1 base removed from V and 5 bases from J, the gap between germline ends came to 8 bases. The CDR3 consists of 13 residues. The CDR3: CASSQVPRTEAFF. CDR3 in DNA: TGTGCCAGCAGCCAAGTTCCGAGGACTGAAGCTTTCTTT.

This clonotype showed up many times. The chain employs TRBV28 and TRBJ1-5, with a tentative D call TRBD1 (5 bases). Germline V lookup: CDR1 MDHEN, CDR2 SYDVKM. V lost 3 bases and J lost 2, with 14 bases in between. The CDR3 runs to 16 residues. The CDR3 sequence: CASSFFYRGGNQPQHF. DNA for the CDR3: TGTGCCAGCAGTTTTTTTTATCGGGGGGGCAATCAGCCCCAGCATTTT.

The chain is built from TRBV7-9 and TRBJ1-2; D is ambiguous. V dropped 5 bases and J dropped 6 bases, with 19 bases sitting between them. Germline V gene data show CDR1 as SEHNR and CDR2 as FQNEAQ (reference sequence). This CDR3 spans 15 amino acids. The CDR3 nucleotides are TGTGCCAGCAGCCGGGCTCCGCTCTCAGTGGATGGCTACACCTTC. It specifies CASSRAPLSVDGYTF.

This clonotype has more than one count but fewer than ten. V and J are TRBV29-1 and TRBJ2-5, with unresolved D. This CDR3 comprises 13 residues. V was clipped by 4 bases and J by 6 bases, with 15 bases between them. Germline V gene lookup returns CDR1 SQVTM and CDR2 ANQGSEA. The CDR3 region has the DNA TGCAGCGTTGCTCTACAGACCAAGCAGACCCAGTACTTC. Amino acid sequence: CSVALQTKQTQYF.

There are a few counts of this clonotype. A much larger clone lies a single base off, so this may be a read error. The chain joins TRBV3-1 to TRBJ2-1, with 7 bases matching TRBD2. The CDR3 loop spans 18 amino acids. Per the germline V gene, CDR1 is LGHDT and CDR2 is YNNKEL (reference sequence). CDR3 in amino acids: CANSYPLAGGSRYNEQFF. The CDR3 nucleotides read TGTGCCAACAGCTACCCTCTTGCCGGCGGGAGTAGGTACAATGAGCAGTTCTTC.

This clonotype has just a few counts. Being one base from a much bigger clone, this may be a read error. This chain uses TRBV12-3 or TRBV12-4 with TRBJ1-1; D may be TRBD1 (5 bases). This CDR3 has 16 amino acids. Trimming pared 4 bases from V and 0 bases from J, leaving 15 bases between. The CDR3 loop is CASSSTLEQVNTEAFF. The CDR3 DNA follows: TGTGCCAGCAGTTCAACCTTAGAACAGGTGAACACTGAAGCTTTCTTT.

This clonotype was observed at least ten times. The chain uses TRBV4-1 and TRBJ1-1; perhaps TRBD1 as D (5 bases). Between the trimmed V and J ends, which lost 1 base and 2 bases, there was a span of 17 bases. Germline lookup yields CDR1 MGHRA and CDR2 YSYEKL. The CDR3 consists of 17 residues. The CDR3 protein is CASSQAFWERGNTEAFF. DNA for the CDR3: TGCGCCAGCAGCCAAGCCTTTTGGGAGCGGGGCAACACTGAAGCTTTCTTT.

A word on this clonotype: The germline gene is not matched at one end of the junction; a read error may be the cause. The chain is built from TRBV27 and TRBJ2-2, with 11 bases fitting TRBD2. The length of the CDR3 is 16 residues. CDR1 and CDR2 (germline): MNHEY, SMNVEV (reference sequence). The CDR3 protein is CASSLQLAGVPGVLFF. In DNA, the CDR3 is TGTGCCAGCAGTTTACAACTAGCGGGAGTACCCGGGGTGCTGTTTTTT.

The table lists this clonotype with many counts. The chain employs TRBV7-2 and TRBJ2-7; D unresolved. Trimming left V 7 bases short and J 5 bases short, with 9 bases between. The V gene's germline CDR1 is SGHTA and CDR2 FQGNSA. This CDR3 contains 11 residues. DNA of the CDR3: TGTGCCAGCACCAAACGTGACGAGCAGTACTTC. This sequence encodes CASTKRDEQYF.

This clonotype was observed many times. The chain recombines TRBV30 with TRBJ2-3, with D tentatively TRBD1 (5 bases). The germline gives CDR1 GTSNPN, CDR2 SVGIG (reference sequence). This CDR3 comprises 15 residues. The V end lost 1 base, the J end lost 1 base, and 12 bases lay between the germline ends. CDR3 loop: CAWSGQKTRTDTQYF. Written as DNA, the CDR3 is TGTGCCTGGAGTGGACAGAAGACACGCACAGATACGCAGTATTTT.

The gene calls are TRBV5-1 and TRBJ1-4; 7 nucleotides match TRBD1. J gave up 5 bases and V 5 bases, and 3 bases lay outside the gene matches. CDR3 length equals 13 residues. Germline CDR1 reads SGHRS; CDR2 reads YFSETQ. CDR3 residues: CASRGDSNEKLFF. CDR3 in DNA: TGCGCCAGCAGAGGGGACAGCAATGAAAAACTGTTTTTT. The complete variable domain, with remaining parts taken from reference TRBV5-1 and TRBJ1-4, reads KAGVTQTPRYLIKTRGQQVTLSCSPISGHRSVSWYQQTPGQGLQFLFEYFSETQRNKGNFPGRFSGRQFSNSRSEMNVSTLELGDSALYLCASRGDSNEKLFFGSGTQLSVL.

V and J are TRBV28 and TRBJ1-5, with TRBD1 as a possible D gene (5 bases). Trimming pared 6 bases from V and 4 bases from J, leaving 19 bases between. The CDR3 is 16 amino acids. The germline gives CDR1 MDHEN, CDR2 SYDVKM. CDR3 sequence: CASRREGGEMNQPQHF. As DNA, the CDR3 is TGTGCCAGCAGAAGGGAGGGAGGGGAGATGAATCAGCCCCAGCATTTT.

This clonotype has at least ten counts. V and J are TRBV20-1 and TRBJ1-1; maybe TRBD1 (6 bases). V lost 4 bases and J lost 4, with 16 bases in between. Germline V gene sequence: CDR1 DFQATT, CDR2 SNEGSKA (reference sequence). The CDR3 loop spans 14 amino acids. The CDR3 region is CSATRLGGGTEAFF. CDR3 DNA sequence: TGCAGTGCTACCCGGCTTGGGGGCGGCACTGAAGCTTTCTTT.

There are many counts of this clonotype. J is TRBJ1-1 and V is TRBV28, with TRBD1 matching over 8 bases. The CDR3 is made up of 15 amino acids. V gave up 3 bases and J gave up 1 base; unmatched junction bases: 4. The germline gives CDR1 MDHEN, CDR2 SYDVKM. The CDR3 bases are TGTGCCAGCAGTTTTTGGACAGGGCCGAACACTGAAGCTTTCTTT. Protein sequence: CASSFWTGPNTEAFF.

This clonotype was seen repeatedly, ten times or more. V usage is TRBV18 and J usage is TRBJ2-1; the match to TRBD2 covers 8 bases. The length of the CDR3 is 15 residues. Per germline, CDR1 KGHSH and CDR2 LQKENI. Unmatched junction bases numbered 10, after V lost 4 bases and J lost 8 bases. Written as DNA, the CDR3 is TGTGCCAGCTCACTCGGACTAGCAAAGGGCGATGAGCAGTTCTTC. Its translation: CASSLGLAKGDEQFF.

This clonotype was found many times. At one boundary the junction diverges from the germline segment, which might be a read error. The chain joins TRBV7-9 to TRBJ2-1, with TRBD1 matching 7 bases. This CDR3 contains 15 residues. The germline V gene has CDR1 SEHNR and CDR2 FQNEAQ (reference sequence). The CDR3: CASSLGQGAYNEQFF. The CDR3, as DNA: TGTGCCAGCAGTTTAGGGCAGGGGGCCTACAATGAGCAGTTCTTC. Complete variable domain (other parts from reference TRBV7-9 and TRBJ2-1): DTGVSQNPRHKITKRGQNVTFRCDPISEHNRLYWYRQTLGQGPEFLTYFQNEAQLEKSRLLSDRFSAERPKGSFSTLEIQRTEQGDSAMYLCASSLGQGAYNEQFFGPGTRLTVL.

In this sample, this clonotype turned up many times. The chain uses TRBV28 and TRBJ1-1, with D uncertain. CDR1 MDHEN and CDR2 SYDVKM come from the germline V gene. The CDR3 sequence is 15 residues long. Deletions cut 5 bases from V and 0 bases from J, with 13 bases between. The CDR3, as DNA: TGTGCCAGCAGTAGTTCGGCCAGCATGAACACTGAAGCTTTCTTT. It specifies CASSSSASMNTEAFF.